The clone carrying this T cell receptor beta chain appeared a few times. The antigen is unknown. This entry is derived from a study of blood T cells in healthy people across ages. Study-wide results and limits: Donors of long life had a larger count of naive CD4+ cells and greater diversity than aged donors.

V was clipped by 1 base and J by 4 bases; unmatched bases: 5. The CDR3 is 16 residues long. Germline V gene sequence: CDR1 LGHNA, CDR2 YSLEER. Next came a second PCR, run for about 6 to 12 cycles, which used a sample-barcoded 5' primer along with a J-beta primer mix. Each cDNA molecule was tagged by a template-switch adaptor that had 12 random nucleotides. TCRdb reprocessed the 5' RACE reads via MiXCR and lists one record per CDR3 protein. This sample has 700,000 to 1,000,000 distinct CDR3 sequences, with more than 40% found just once. Isolation of PBMCs gave at least 7 million cells per sample. The sample taken for sequencing was blood. The clonotype comes from a man in his 60s in good health. This chain links TRBV4-3 with TRBJ2-7, with 12 bases lining up with TRBD1. The CDR3 protein is CASSQAGTGGRYEQYF. CDR3 nucleotide sequence: TGCGCCAGCAGCCAAGCTGGGACAGGGGGCAGGTACGAGCAGTACTTC.